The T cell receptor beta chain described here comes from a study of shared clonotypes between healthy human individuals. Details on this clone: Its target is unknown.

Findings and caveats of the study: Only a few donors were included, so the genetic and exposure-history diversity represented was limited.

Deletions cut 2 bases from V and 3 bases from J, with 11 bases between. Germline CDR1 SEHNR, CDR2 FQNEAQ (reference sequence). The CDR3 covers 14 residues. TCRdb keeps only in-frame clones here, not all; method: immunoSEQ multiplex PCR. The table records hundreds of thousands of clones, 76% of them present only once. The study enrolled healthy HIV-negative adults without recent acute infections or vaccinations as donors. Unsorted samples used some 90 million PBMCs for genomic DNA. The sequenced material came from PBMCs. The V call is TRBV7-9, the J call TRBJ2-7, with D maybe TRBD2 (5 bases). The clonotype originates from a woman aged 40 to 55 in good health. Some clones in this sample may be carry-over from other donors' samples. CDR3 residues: CASSLFEGSYEQYF. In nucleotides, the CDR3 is TGTGCCAGCAGCTTATTTGAAGGGAGCTACGAGCAGTACTTC. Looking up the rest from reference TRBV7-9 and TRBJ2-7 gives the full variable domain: DTGVSQNPRHKITKRGQNVTFRCDPISEHNRLYWYRQTLGQGPEFLTYFQNEAQLEKSRLLSDRFSAERPKGSFSTLEIQRTEQGDSAMYLCASSLFEGSYEQYFGPGTRLTVT.